Below, 13 T cell receptor beta chains from the same sample are listed, as sequenced in a study of cytomegalovirus exposure and HLA in healthy donors (dated by TCRdb to 2015 to 2018). Libraries were built with the immunoSEQ multiplex PCR assay. The multiplex PCR relied on a mix of 60 forward primers for TCR Vbeta segments and 13 reverse primers for TCR Jbeta segments. TCRdb holds this immuneACCESS table with in-frame rearrangements only. Some clones are missing; in checked studies, unresolved V genes explain under half, and the rest has no known cause. The sample table shows around 140,000 clones, and approximately 80% are seen once. About 2.3% of the sample rests with the top ten. Material: PBMCs. All receptors derive from a male donor in good health and CMV-seronegative.

V gene TRBV5-4 combines with J gene TRBJ2-2; 7 bases fit TRBD1. The CDR3 consists of 17 residues. The germline V gene encodes CDR1 SGHNT and CDR2 YYREEE (reference sequence). V was clipped by 8 bases and J by 6 bases; unmatched bases: 19. The CDR3 protein is CASRSLRTGGFPGELFF. The CDR3 bases are TGTGCCAGTCGAAGCTTGAGGACAGGAGGCTTCCCCGGGGAGCTGTTTTTT.

The rearrangement links TRBV7-8 to TRBJ2-2; the D gene is possibly TRBD1 (6 bases). The germline V and J ends were trimmed by 3 bases and 7 bases, with 15 bases remaining between them. Looked up from germline, CDR1 is SGHVS and CDR2 is FQNEAQ. The CDR3 contains 15 residues. CDR3 in amino acids: CASSFLGGTSGELFF. The CDR3 region has the DNA TGTGCCAGCAGCTTTTTAGGGGGAACGAGCGGGGAGCTGTTTTTT.

V gene TRBV28 combines with J gene TRBJ2-7; 7 nucleotides align to TRBD2. The length of the CDR3 is 15 residues. Trimming cost V 3 bases and J 2 bases; bases outside gene matches: 7. The germline CDR1 and CDR2 sequences are MDHEN and SYDVKM. CDR3: CASSFRGRRAYEQYF. Written as DNA, the CDR3 is TGTGCCAGCAGTTTCCGCGGGAGAAGGGCCTACGAGCAGTACTTC.

The chain carries TRBV5-1 and TRBJ2-7; 8 positions match TRBD1. Germline V lookup: CDR1 SGHRS, CDR2 YFSETQ. The junction had 12 bases not matched to a gene; V was cut back by 6 bases and J by 7 bases. The CDR3 runs to 14 residues. The CDR3 DNA follows: TGCGCCAGCACCATCCGACAGGGGATAGGGGAGCAGTACTTC. Its protein is CASTIRQGIGEQYF. Complete variable domain (other parts from reference TRBV5-1 and TRBJ2-7): KAGVTQTPRYLIKTRGQQVTLSCSPISGHRSVSWYQQTPGQGLQFLFEYFSETQRNKGNFPGRFSGRQFSNSRSEMNVSTLELGDSALYLCASTIRQGIGEQYFGPGTRLTVT.

The chain has TRBV7-8 and TRBJ2-1; 10 nucleotides match TRBD1. V lost 3 bases, J lost 4 bases, and 3 bases stayed unmatched. CDR3 length: 15 residues. Germline loops: CDR1 SGHVS, CDR2 FQNEAQ. CDR3 sequence reads: CASSLTGGRYNEQFF. In DNA, the CDR3 is TGTGCCAGCAGCTTGACAGGGGGCCGGTACAATGAGCAGTTCTTC.

This chain links TRBV19 with TRBJ1-1; 8 bases align to TRBD1. Per the germline V gene, CDR1 is LNHDA and CDR2 is SQIVND (reference sequence). The ends lost 2 bases at V and 4 bases at J; junction bases unmatched: 0. This CDR3 is built from 13 residues. This chain's CDR3 is CASSIQGATEAFF. The CDR3, as DNA: TGTGCCAGTAGTATACAGGGGGCCACTGAAGCTTTCTTT.

This clone was picked up a small number of times. V gene TRBV28 combines with J gene TRBJ2-1; 10 bases are shared with TRBD2. The CDR3 runs to 16 residues. Germline assignment: CDR1 MDHEN and CDR2 SYDVKM. V shed 6 bases, J shed 9 bases, and the junction held 14 bases outside the gene matches. The CDR3 here is CASRPPSGSGGGEQFF. The CDR3 region has the DNA TGTGCCAGCAGACCCCCTAGCGGGAGCGGTGGGGGTGAGCAGTTCTTC.

V gene TRBV4-2 combines with J gene TRBJ2-2; no definite D call. The CDR3 has 14 residues. V lost 4 bases and J 1 base, leaving 7 bases between the germline ends. The germline gives CDR1 LGHNA, CDR2 YNFKEQ. CDR3 protein: CASSLGENTGELFF. CDR3 DNA sequence: TGTGCCAGCAGCCTGGGCGAGAACACCGGGGAGCTGTTTTTT.

The chain couples TRBV15 to TRBJ2-7, with TRBD1 matching 7 bases. V trimming: 5 bases; J trimming: 3 bases; junction bases outside the gene matches: 7. This CDR3 spans 14 amino acids. The germline V gene has CDR1 LNHNV and CDR2 YYDKDF (reference sequence). The CDR3 DNA reads TGTGCCACCAGCGGCCGGGACAGATTCTACGAGCAGTACTTC. This encodes CATSGRDRFYEQYF.

This chain uses TRBV11-1 with TRBJ2-3, with 9 bases identical to TRBD2. This CDR3 is built from 17 residues. Per the germline V gene, CDR1 is SGHAT and CDR2 is FQDESV (reference sequence). V trimming: 7 bases; J trimming: 0 bases; junction bases outside the gene matches: 11. CDR3 region: CASTPKTSGTSTDTQYF. In nucleotides, the CDR3 is TGTGCCAGCACCCCTAAGACTAGCGGAACTAGCACAGATACGCAGTATTTT. Drawing the rest from reference TRBV11-1 and TRBJ2-3, the complete variable domain is EAEVAQSPRYKITEKSQAVAFWCDPISGHATLYWYRQILGQGPELLVQFQDESVVDDSQLPKDRFSAERLKGVDSTLKIQPAELGDSAMYLCASTPKTSGTSTDTQYFGPGTRLTVL.

The chain joins TRBV4-3 to TRBJ2-3; possible D gene TRBD1, 6 bases. This CDR3 comprises 13 residues. Per germline, CDR1 LGHNA and CDR2 YSLEER. V shed 0 bases and J shed 5 bases, with 6 bases lying between them. The CDR3 sequence: CASSQEGGDTQYF. For the CDR3, the DNA is TGCGCCAGCAGCCAAGAAGGGGGAGATACGCAGTATTTT.

CDR3 sequence (DNA): TGTGCCAGCAGTTACTCAGGGCGGGGGCAAGCTTTCTTT. It specifies CASSYSGRGQAFF. The chain combines TRBV6-5 with TRBJ1-1; D is possibly TRBD1 (6 bases). Trimming cost V 0 bases and J 9 bases, with 11 bases left between them. CDR1 is MNHEY, CDR2 SVGAGI, per germline. The CDR3 spans 13 residues.

This chain joins TRBV29-1 and TRBJ2-3; unclear D gene. This CDR3 region has 12 residues. V was cut by 5 bases and J by 2 bases, with 8 bases left in between. Per the germline V gene, CDR1 is SQVTM and CDR2 is ANQGSEA. CDR3 sequence reads: CSVLSFTDTQYF. CDR3 nucleotide sequence: TGCAGCGTTTTGAGTTTCACAGATACGCAGTATTTT.